The 11 T cell receptor beta chains below were found in one sample sequenced in a study of radiation and T cells in renal cell carcinoma. Method: immunoSEQ multiplex PCR; TCRdb's copy keeps in-frame clones and lacks some. The sample lists more than 65,000 clones; approximately 86% were seen once. The sample's time point: blood 2 weeks post-SBRT. Specified treatment: 15 Gy SBRT to primary tumor, nephrectomy 4 weeks later. The source was blood, collected from a patient whose treatment included radiotherapy and nephrectomy. These receptors all stem from a woman aged 50 to 60 with renal cell carcinoma.

The chain joins TRBV11-1 to TRBJ2-3, with TRBD2 matching 9 bases. V gave up 0 bases and J gave up 5 bases; unmatched junction bases: 6. The CDR3 length is 16 residues. CDR1 is SGHAT and CDR2 is FQDESV in the germline V gene (reference sequence). The CDR3 DNA is TGTGCCAGCAGCTTAGCGACTAGCGGTGGGCGAGATACGCAGTATTTT. It translates to CASSLATSGGRDTQYF.

The V gene is TRBV5-5, the J gene TRBJ1-6; TRBD1 agrees at 8 bases. V shed 0 bases, J shed 9 bases, and the junction held 8 bases outside the gene matches. The CDR3 runs to 16 residues. CDR1 is SGHKS, CDR2 YYEKEE, per germline (reference sequence). The CDR3 spells CASSLAHRGSGSPLHF. CDR3 sequence (DNA): TGTGCCAGCAGCTTGGCCCACAGGGGGAGCGGTTCACCCCTCCACTTT. The variable domain in full, completed from reference TRBV5-5 and TRBJ1-6, reads DAGVTQSPTHLIKTRGQQVTLRCSPISGHKSVSWYQQVLGQGPQFIFQYYEKEERGRGNFPDRFSARQFPNYSSELNVNALLLGDSALYLCASSLAHRGSGSPLHFGNGTRLTVT.

The chain employs TRBV19 and TRBJ1-2; a possible D gene is TRBD1 (5 bases). This CDR3 is built from 13 residues. The germline CDR1 and CDR2 sequences are LNHDA and SQIVND (reference sequence). V shed 3 bases and J shed 4 bases, with 9 bases lying between them. This CDR3 reads CASSIGTIYGYTF. CDR3 coding DNA: TGTGCCAGTAGTATTGGGACTATCTATGGCTACACCTTC.

The chain joins TRBV5-1 to TRBJ2-4; 10 positions match TRBD1. V shed 2 bases, J shed 1 base, and the junction held 9 bases outside the gene matches. The CDR3 totals 18 residues. In germline, CDR1 is SGHRS, CDR2 YFSETQ. The CDR3 nucleotides read TGCGCCAGCAGCTTTTTGGGGACAGGGGAGTTGGCCAAAAACATTCAGTACTTC. As protein: CASSFLGTGELAKNIQYF.

This clone was recorded once. The rearrangement joins TRBV9 to TRBJ2-1, with TRBD2 matching over 9 bases. Germline V CDR1 and CDR2: SGDLS, YYNGEE. Trimming took 4 bases from V and 3 from J; bases not matched to a gene: 2. The length of the CDR3 is 14 residues. CDR3 bases: TGTGCCAGCAGCCCACTAGCGGGCTACAATGAGCAGTTCTTC. It specifies CASSPLAGYNEQFF. The full variable domain, in which reference TRBV9 and TRBJ2-1 provide the parts outside the CDR3, is DSGVTQTPKHLITATGQRVTLRCSPRSGDLSVYWYQQSLDQGLQFLIQYYNGEERAKGNILERFSAQQFPDLHSELNLSSLELGDSALYFCASSPLAGYNEQFFGPGTRLTVL.

The chain uses TRBV5-1 and TRBJ2-2, with unresolved D. Germline assignment: CDR1 SGHRS and CDR2 YFSETQ. The CDR3 is made up of 16 amino acids. Deletions cut 0 bases from V and 0 bases from J, with 9 bases between. The CDR3 protein is CASSLVRTANTGELFF. CDR3 nucleotide sequence: TGCGCCAGCAGCTTGGTCAGGACCGCGAACACCGGGGAGCTGTTTTTT.

The count of this clone is one. This rearrangement joins TRBV4-1 to TRBJ2-3, with 9 positions matching TRBD2. Germline V gene lookup returns CDR1 MGHRA and CDR2 YSYEKL. This CDR3 is built from 17 residues. Losses at the gene ends were 4 bases for V and 1 base for J; bases not matched to a gene: 9. In nucleotides, the CDR3 is TGCGCCAGCAGCCGGTTAATAGCGGGAGACGGCACAGATACGCAGTATTTT. This sequence encodes CASSRLIAGDGTDTQYF.

V and J are TRBV6-6 and TRBJ2-3, with TRBD2 matching 12 bases. Germline loops: CDR1 MNHNY, CDR2 SVGAGI (reference sequence). The J segment lost 5 bases and the V segment lost 4 bases, leaving 7 bases of the junction unmatched. This CDR3 is 16 amino acids long. CDR3 coding DNA: TGTGCCAGCAGTTTATCTAGCGGGAGGGCCGTAGATACGCAGTATTTT. It yields the protein CASSLSSGRAVDTQYF.

The rearrangement uses TRBV7-2 and TRBJ2-7; either TRBD1 or TRBD2 may fit D (5 bases each). CDR3 length: 14 residues. Germline V gene lookup returns CDR1 SGHTA and CDR2 FQGNSA. V was trimmed by 5 bases and J by 0 bases, leaving 11 bases between them. CDR3: CASSPSRGSYEQYF. In DNA, the CDR3 is TGTGCCAGCAGCCCGTCGAGGGGCTCCTACGAGCAGTACTTC.

The rearrangement uses TRBV19 and TRBJ1-5, with TRBD1 matching 9 bases. V gave up 6 bases and J gave up 3 bases; unmatched junction bases: 9. Germline V gives CDR1 LNHDA, CDR2 SQIVND (reference sequence). The CDR3 covers 16 residues. Here the CDR3 DNA reads TGTGCCAGTAGAAAACCGGGACAGGGCCTCAATCAGCCCCAGCATTTT. It encodes CASRKPGQGLNQPQHF. The full variable domain, with the rest looked up from reference TRBV19 and TRBJ1-5, is DGGITQSPKYLFRKEGQNVTLSCEQNLNHDAMYWYRQDPGQGLRLIYYSQIVNDFQKGDIAEGYSVSREKKESFPLTVTSAQKNPTAFYLCASRKPGQGLNQPQHFGDGTRLSIL.

The V gene is TRBV11-2, the J gene TRBJ2-5, with D possibly being TRBD2 (6 bases). This CDR3 spans 14 amino acids. Germline V gene data show CDR1 as SGHAT and CDR2 as FQNNGV. Trimming stripped 5 bases from V and 5 bases from J, with 15 bases between. The CDR3 DNA follows: TGTGCCAGCAGCAAGACAAGCGGGCTTGAGACCCAGTACTTC. It encodes CASSKTSGLETQYF.